What follows describes a single T cell receptor beta chain. The CDR3 spans 15 residues. Trimming removed 6 bases from V and 6 bases from J; junction bases left unmatched: 9. Germline CDR1 is LNHDA and CDR2 is SQIVND (reference sequence). This entry comes from a study of Tregs in tolerant kidney transplant recipients. Method: immunoSEQ multiplex PCR; TCRdb's copy keeps in-frame clones and lacks some. The table shows 75,000 to 95,000 clones, with over 85% occurring only once. Thawed PBMCs were FACS-sorted into unstimulated CD4+CD25+CD127- regulatory T cells, CD4+CD25- non-regulatory cells, CD4 and CD8 cells.

The sequencing input was CD8+ T cells from blood. The receptor comes from a human donor in good health. The chain has TRBV19 and TRBJ2-1; 9 nucleotides agree with TRBD2. DNA for the CDR3: TGTGCCAGTAGGATGGGGGGGACTAGCTCCAATGAGCAGTTCTTC. This gives the protein CASRMGGTSSNEQFF.